Below, one TCR beta chain is given with its context. The sample is drawn from a study of blood T cell repertoires in COVID-19. In germline, CDR1 is MDHEN, CDR2 SYDVKM. The CDR3 length is 11 residues. The germline V and J ends were trimmed by 6 bases and 11 bases, with 14 bases remaining between them. Assay used: immunoSEQ multiplex PCR; TCRdb lists only in-frame clones, some missing. The sample yields roughly 160,000 clones, roughly 93% seen once. V is TRBV28 and J is TRBJ2-7, with D possibly TRBD1 on 5 matching bases. Source material: peripheral blood. The sequence came from a young man with COVID-19, enrolled during active disease. DNA for the CDR3: TGTGCCAGCAGCCAAAGGGGCCCGGAGTACTTC. This encodes CASSQRGPEYF.